The 25 T cell receptor beta chains below come from one sample, sequenced in a study of cytomegalovirus exposure and HLA in healthy donors. Both 60 Vbeta primers and 13 Jbeta primers went into the PCR. The table came from immunoSEQ multiplex PCR; TCRdb's copy has only in-frame clones and leaves some out. There are 95,000 to 110,000 clones in the sample; around two thirds occur only once, and 14% lies in the top ten. Sequenced input: PBMCs. These receptors were taken from a woman aged 40 to 50 in good health and CMV-seropositive.

This chain uses TRBV9 with TRBJ2-1; 11 nucleotides line up with TRBD2. The CDR3 has 17 amino acids. Losses at the gene ends were 1 base for V and 5 bases for J; bases not matched to a gene: 8. Germline lookup yields CDR1 SGDLS and CDR2 YYNGEE. The CDR3 is CASSVTSGGIGNNEQFF. CDR3 in DNA: TGTGCCAGCAGCGTAACTAGCGGGGGAATAGGGAACAATGAGCAGTTCTTC. Full variable domain (rest looked up from reference TRBV9 and TRBJ2-1): DSGVTQTPKHLITATGQRVTLRCSPRSGDLSVYWYQQSLDQGLQFLIQYYNGEERAKGNILERFSAQQFPDLHSELNLSSLELGDSALYFCASSVTSGGIGNNEQFFGPGTRLTVL.

The rearrangement joins TRBV10-3 to TRBJ2-1, with 13 bases aligning to TRBD2. V lost 10 bases, J lost 8 bases, and 8 bases stayed unmatched. CDR3 length equals 14 residues. Germline loops: CDR1 ENHRY, CDR2 SYGVKD. CDR3 DNA: TGTGCCACACGAACTAGCGGGGGGGCGGATGAGCAGTTCTTC. This encodes CATRTSGGADEQFF.

Worth noting for this clone: One end of the junction is discordant with germline, which a read error may explain. The chain recombines TRBV6-1 with TRBJ2-7; 9 nucleotides line up with TRBD1. Germline V gene sequence: CDR1 MNHNS, CDR2 SASEGT. The CDR3 extends over 17 amino acids. The CDR3 DNA is TGTGCCAGCAGTCAAGCCCCGGGACAGGGTATTTCCTACGAGCAGTACTTC. Translating gives CASSQAPGQGISYEQYF.

The rearrangement joins TRBV6-5 to TRBJ1-1, with no clear D. This CDR3 spans 13 amino acids. Germline V CDR1 and CDR2: MNHEY, SVGAGI. V was shortened by 4 bases and J by 1 base, with 7 bases between the two germline ends. This CDR3 reads CASSSVTNTEAFF. Written as DNA, the CDR3 is TGTGCCAGCAGTTCAGTTACGAACACTGAAGCTTTCTTT.

The gene calls are TRBV7-9 and TRBJ2-7; 7 bases are a match to TRBD1. J was trimmed by 6 bases and V by 5 bases; bases with no gene match: 10. Germline CDR1 SEHNR, CDR2 FQNEAQ (reference sequence). CDR3 length: 14 amino acids. CDR3 amino acids: CASSPSTGLSEQYF. The CDR3 DNA is TGTGCCAGCAGCCCCTCGACAGGGTTGAGCGAGCAGTACTTC.

This rearrangement joins TRBV7-2 to TRBJ1-6; possibly TRBD1 for D (5 bases). The CDR3 totals 13 residues. The germline V gene encodes CDR1 SGHTA and CDR2 FQGNSA. Trimming removed 5 bases at V and 7 bases at J, with 9 bases between. This CDR3 reads CASSRQQNSPLHF. The CDR3 nucleotides read TGTGCCAGCAGCCGACAGCAGAATTCACCCCTCCACTTT.

This clone was found once. V and J are TRBV5-1 and TRBJ2-7; a possible D gene is TRBD2 (6 bases). Germline values: CDR1 SGHRS, CDR2 YFSETQ. This CDR3 has 15 amino acids. Trimming removed 4 bases from V and 6 bases from J, with 20 bases in between. In nucleotides, the CDR3 is TGCGCCAGCAGCCCGGGAGAGGGCTACTTTTTCGAGCAGTACTTC. This translates into CASSPGEGYFFEQYF.

CDR3 bases: TGTGCCAGCAGCCGTACCGGGACAGGGGTTGAAAAACTGTTTTTT. Translation gives CASSRTGTGVEKLFF. The rearrangement uses TRBV7-9 and TRBJ1-4; 10 bases line up with TRBD1. CDR1 is SEHNR and CDR2 is FQNEAQ in the germline V gene (reference sequence). The CDR3 extends over 15 amino acids. V dropped 5 bases and J dropped 7; count of bases not matched to a gene: 7.

The J gene is TRBJ2-1, the V gene TRBV7-6; 10 bases fit TRBD2. Germline-derived CDR1 and CDR2 are SGHVS and FNYEAQ. Germline trimming cut 5 bases from V and 6 bases from J; bases unmatched to any gene: 10. The CDR3 length is 16 residues. CDR3 bases: TGTGCCAGCAGCCTTGTCGTACTAGCGGGACCCAATGAGCAGTTCTTC. Translation: CASSLVVLAGPNEQFF.

This clone was counted between two and nine times. The V call is TRBV7-8, the J call TRBJ1-4; D uncertain. The CDR3 spans 14 residues. Between the trimmed V and J ends, which lost 3 bases and 0 bases, there was a span of 5 bases. Germline V gene sequence: CDR1 SGHVS, CDR2 FQNEAQ. CDR3 loop: CASSLETTNEKLFF. CDR3 sequence (DNA): TGTGCCAGCAGCTTGGAGACAACTAATGAAAAACTGTTTTTT.

The gene calls are TRBV6-5 and TRBJ2-7; D gene ambiguous. Germline CDR1 MNHEY, CDR2 SVGAGI. The V and J ends lost 0 bases and 2 bases respectively, with 8 bases between them. The CDR3 sequence is 14 residues long. CDR3 DNA sequence: TGTGCCAGCAGTTACTCGAATGGCCCCTACGAGCAGTACTTC. Protein: CASSYSNGPYEQYF.

This rearrangement joins TRBV7-9 to TRBJ2-5, with TRBD1 matching 8 bases. This CDR3 is built from 15 residues. Per germline, CDR1 SEHNR and CDR2 FQNEAQ (reference sequence). The junction had 8 bases not matched to a gene; V was cut back by 7 bases and J by 1 base. CDR3 coding DNA: TGTGCCAGCAACCGGGGGCAGGGGGCCCAAGAGACCCAGTACTTC. The encoded protein is CASNRGQGAQETQYF.

This clone was counted only a few times. The chain combines TRBV19 with TRBJ1-2; 8 nucleotides match TRBD1. This CDR3 spans 15 amino acids. CDR1 is LNHDA, CDR2 SQIVND, per germline (reference sequence). The V segment lost 4 bases and the J segment 2 bases; nucleotides outside the gene matches: 6. CDR3 residues: CASSKNRGSNYGYTF. CDR3 nucleotide sequence: TGTGCCAGTAGTAAAAACAGGGGGAGCAACTATGGCTACACCTTC.

This sequence joins TRBV5-1 and TRBJ2-5, with TRBD2 identical over 8 bases. Germline trimming cut 2 bases from V and 1 base from J; bases unmatched to any gene: 4. The CDR3 is made up of 15 amino acids. CDR1 and CDR2 from the germline V gene are SGHRS and YFSETQ. Written as DNA, the CDR3 is TGCGCCAGCAGCTTCTCGGGGGGGATCCAAGAGACCCAGTACTTC. Translating it yields CASSFSGGIQETQYF.

About this clone: Other nucleotide sequences in the sample specify the same CDR3. The chain uses TRBV29-1 and TRBJ1-5, with D perhaps TRBD1 (6 bases). The CDR3 loop spans 15 amino acids. V lost 4 bases and J 0 bases, leaving 13 bases between the germline ends. The V gene's germline CDR1 is SQVTM and CDR2 ANQGSEA. The CDR3 DNA reads as TGCAGCGTTGTTGGGGACACGAATAGCAATCAGCCCCAGCATTTT. Its protein is CSVVGDTNSNQPQHF.

This chain uses TRBV7-8 with TRBJ1-1; D gene unclear. The CDR3 contains 14 residues. The germline CDR1 and CDR2 sequences are SGHVS and FQNEAQ. V was shortened by 1 base and J by 1 base, with 7 bases between the two germline ends. The CDR3 nucleotides read TGTGCCAGCAGCTTAGGAGCTGGGAACACTGAAGCTTTCTTT. This sequence encodes CASSLGAGNTEAFF.

The rearrangement links TRBV4-3 to TRBJ1-4; no reliable D call. In germline, CDR1 is LGHNA, CDR2 YSLEER. The CDR3 has 15 residues. The V end was cut by 0 bases, the J end by 7 bases, with 12 bases between. The CDR3 DNA sequence: TGCGCCAGCAGCCAAGATTGGGCCGGCCTTGAAAAACTGTTTTTT. It encodes CASSQDWAGLEKLFF.

V usage is TRBV5-1 and J usage is TRBJ1-1; no reliable D call. Germline loops: CDR1 SGHRS, CDR2 YFSETQ. Between the trimmed V and J ends, which lost 0 bases and 7 bases, there was a span of 13 bases. The CDR3 has 14 amino acids. In nucleotides, the CDR3 is TGCGCCAGCAGCTTGGGAGCAGGATCATTTGAAGCTTTCTTT. This sequence encodes CASSLGAGSFEAFF.

The CDR3 DNA reads as TGTGCCAGCAGAACCCGGGACAGGGCCCCGAACACTGAAGCTTTCTTT. Translating it yields CASRTRDRAPNTEAFF. The chain is built from TRBV4-2 and TRBJ1-1, with 9 bases fitting TRBD1. The CDR3 extends over 16 amino acids. After removal of 6 bases from V and 1 base from J, the junction contained 9 bases not matched to a gene. Germline V lookup: CDR1 LGHNA, CDR2 YNFKEQ.

The rearrangement joins TRBV7-3 to TRBJ2-5; 7 nucleotides match TRBD1. CDR3 length: 13 residues. J lost 5 bases, V lost 5 bases, and 5 bases had no gene match. The germline gives CDR1 SGHTA, CDR2 FQGTGA. The CDR3 DNA follows: TGTGCCAGCAGCCGGGGACAGTTGGAGACCCAGTACTTC. Protein product: CASSRGQLETQYF.

The chain uses TRBV2 and TRBJ2-7; D is perhaps TRBD2 (6 bases). The CDR3 has 17 amino acids. Germline assignment: CDR1 SNHLY and CDR2 FYNNEI. V lost 4 bases, J lost 6 bases, and 25 bases lay in between. CDR3 nucleotide sequence: TGTGCCAGCAGTGGATACACCGGGACTGAGGTGACCTGCGAGCAGTACTTC. Its translation is CASSGYTGTEVTCEQYF.

The chain uses TRBV9 and TRBJ1-2; 9 nucleotides line up with TRBD1. The CDR3 extends over 14 amino acids. In germline, CDR1 is SGDLS, CDR2 YYNGEE. The V gene end was trimmed by 0 bases and the J gene end by 8 bases; junction bases not matched to a gene: 5. CDR3: CASSVEQGARGYTF. CDR3 DNA: TGTGCCAGCAGCGTAGAACAGGGGGCGCGAGGCTACACCTTC. The full variable domain, in which reference TRBV9 and TRBJ1-2 provide the parts outside the CDR3, is DSGVTQTPKHLITATGQRVTLRCSPRSGDLSVYWYQQSLDQGLQFLIQYYNGEERAKGNILERFSAQQFPDLHSELNLSSLELGDSALYFCASSVEQGARGYTFGSGTRLTVV.

This clone was found once. V is TRBV6-6 and J is TRBJ1-5; possibly TRBD1 for D (5 bases). The CDR3 has 14 residues. The V gene lost 10 bases and the J gene lost 5 bases, with 18 bases spanning the gap. The germline V gene has CDR1 MNHNY and CDR2 SVGAGI (reference sequence). For the CDR3, the DNA is TGTGCCACGGGGGGTCAGGTACTGGATCAGCCCCAGCATTTT. The encoded protein is CATGGQVLDQPQHF.

The genes are TRBV2 and TRBJ2-1, with 8 positions matching TRBD1. Germline CDR1 and CDR2: SNHLY and FYNNEI. The CDR3 totals 14 residues. V shed 4 bases, J shed 3 bases, and the junction held 2 bases outside the gene matches. The CDR3 DNA follows: TGTGCCAGCAGTGGACAGGGGATCTACAATGAGCAGTTCTTC. Translation: CASSGQGIYNEQFF.

This clone was seen just once. The chain has TRBV11-3 and TRBJ2-1, with 7 bases fitting TRBD2. CDR3 length: 15 residues. The junction had 12 bases not matched to a gene; V was cut back by 5 bases and J by 8 bases. The V gene's germline CDR1 is SGHNT and CDR2 YENEEA. The CDR3 region has the DNA TGTGCCAGCAGCCCTGGACTAGGAGCAGTGGATGAGCAGTTCTTC. The encoded protein is CASSPGLGAVDEQFF.